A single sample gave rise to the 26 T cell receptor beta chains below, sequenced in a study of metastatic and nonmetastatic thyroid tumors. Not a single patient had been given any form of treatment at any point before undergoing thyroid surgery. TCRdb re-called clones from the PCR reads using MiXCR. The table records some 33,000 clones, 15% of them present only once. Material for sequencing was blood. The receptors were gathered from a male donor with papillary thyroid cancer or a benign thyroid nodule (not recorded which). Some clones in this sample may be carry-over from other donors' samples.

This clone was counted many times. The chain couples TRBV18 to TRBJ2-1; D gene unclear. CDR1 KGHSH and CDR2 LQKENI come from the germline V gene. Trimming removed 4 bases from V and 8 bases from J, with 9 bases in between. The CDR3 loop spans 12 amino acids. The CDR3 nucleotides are TGTGCCAGCTCACAGGGTTTCCATGAGCAGTTCTTC. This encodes CASSQGFHEQFF.

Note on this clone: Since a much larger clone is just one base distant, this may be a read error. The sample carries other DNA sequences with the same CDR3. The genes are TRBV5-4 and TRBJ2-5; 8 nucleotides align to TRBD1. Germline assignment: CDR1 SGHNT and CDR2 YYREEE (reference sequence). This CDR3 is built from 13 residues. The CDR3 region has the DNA TGTGCCAGTAGCTCACAGGGGGAAGAGACCCAGTACTTC. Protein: CASSSQGEETQYF.

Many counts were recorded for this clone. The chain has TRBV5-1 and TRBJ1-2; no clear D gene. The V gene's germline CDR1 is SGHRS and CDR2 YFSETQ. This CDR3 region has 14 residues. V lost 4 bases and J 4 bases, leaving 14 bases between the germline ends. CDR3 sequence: CASSMDGESYGYTF. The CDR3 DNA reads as TGCGCCAGCAGCATGGACGGTGAAAGCTATGGCTACACCTTC.

CDR3 residues: CSVPGQGNSPLHF. The CDR3 DNA is TGCAGTGTCCCGGGACAGGGGAATTCACCCCTCCACTTT. This sequence joins TRBV20-1 and TRBJ1-6; 10 bases map to TRBD1. The trim removed 7 bases at V and 7 bases at J, leaving 4 bases unmatched. Germline CDR1 reads DFQATT; CDR2 reads SNEGSKA (reference sequence). The CDR3 extends over 13 amino acids.

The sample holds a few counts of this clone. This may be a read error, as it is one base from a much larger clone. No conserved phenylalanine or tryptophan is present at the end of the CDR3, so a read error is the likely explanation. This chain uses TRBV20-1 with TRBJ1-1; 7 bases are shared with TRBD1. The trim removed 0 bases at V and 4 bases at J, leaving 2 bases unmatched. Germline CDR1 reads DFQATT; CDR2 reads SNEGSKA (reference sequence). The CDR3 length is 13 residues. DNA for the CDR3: TGCAGTGCTAGAGAACAGGGGCCCACTGAAGCTTTCCTT. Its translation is CSAREQGPTEAFL.

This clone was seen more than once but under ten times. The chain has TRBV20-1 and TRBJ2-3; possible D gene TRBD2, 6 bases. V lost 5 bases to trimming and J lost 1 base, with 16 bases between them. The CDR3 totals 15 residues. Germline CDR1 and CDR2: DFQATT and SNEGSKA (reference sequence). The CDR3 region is CSAVRLSGGTDTQYF. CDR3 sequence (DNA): TGCAGTGCTGTCCGACTATCGGGAGGCACAGATACGCAGTATTTT.

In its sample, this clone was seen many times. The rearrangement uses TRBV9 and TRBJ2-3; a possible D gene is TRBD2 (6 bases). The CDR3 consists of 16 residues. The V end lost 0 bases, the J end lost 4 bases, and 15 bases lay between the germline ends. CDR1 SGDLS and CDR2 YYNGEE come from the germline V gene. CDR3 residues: CASSVAVGSSADTQYF. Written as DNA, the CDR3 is TGTGCCAGCAGCGTAGCTGTGGGGTCTAGCGCAGATACGCAGTATTTT.

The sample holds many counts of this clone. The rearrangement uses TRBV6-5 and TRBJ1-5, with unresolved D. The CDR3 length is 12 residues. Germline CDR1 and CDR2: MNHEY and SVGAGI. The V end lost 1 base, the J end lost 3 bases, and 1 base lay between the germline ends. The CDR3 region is CASSYFNQPQHF. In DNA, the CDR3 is TGTGCCAGCAGTTACTTCAATCAGCCCCAGCATTTT.

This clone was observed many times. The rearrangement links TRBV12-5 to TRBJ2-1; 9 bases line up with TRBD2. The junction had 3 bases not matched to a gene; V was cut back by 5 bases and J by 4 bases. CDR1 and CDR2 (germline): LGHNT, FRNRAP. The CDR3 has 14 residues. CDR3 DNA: TGTGCTAGTGGTCTAGCGGGGCGATACAATGAGCAGTTCTTC. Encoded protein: CASGLAGRYNEQFF.

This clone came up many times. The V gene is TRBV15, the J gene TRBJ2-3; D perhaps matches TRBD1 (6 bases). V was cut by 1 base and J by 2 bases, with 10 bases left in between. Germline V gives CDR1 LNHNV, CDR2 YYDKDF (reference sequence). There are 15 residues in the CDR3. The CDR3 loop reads CATSRGGRDTDTQYF. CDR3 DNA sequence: TGTGCCACCAGCAGAGGGGGGCGAGACACAGATACGCAGTATTTT.

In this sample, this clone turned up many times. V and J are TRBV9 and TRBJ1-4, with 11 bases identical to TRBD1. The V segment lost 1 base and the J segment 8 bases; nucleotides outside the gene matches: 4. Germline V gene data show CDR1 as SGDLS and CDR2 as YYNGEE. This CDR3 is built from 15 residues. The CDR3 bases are TGTGCCAGCAGCGTAACCGGGACAGGGGGAGAAAAACTGTTTTTT. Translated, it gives CASSVTGTGGEKLFF.

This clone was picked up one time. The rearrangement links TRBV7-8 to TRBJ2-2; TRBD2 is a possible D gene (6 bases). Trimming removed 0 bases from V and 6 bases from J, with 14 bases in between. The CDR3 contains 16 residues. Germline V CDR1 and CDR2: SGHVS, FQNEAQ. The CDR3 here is CASSLAGGVNAGELFF. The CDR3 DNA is TGTGCCAGCAGCTTAGCGGGAGGAGTAAACGCCGGGGAGCTGTTTTTT.

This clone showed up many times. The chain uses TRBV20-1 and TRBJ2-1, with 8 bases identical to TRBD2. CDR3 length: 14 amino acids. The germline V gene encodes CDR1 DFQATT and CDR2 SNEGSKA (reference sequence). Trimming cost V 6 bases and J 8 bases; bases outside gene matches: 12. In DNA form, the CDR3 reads TGCAGTGCCTACAGCGGGAGAAGGTTTGATGAGCAGTTCTTC. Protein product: CSAYSGRRFDEQFF.

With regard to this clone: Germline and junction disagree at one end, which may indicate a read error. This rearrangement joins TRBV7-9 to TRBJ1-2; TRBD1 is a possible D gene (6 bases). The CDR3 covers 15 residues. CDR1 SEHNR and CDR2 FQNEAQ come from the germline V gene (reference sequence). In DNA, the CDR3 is TGTGCCAGCATCGCGTCCCACACAGGGACCTATGGCTACTCCTTC. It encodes CASIASHTGTYGYSF.

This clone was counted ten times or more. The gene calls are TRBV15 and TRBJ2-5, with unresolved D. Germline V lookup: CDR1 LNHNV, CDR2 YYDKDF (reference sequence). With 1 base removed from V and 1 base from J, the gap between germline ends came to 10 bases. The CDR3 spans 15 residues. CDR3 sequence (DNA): TGTGCCACCAGCAGAGCCCATCCCGGCCAAGAGACCCAGTACTTC. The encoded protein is CATSRAHPGQETQYF.

DNA of the CDR3: TGTGCCAGCAGCCCCGCGGGGGCGTACGACTATGGCTACACCTTC. It yields the protein CASSPAGAYDYGYTF. The rearrangement uses TRBV11-3 and TRBJ1-2; tentatively, D is TRBD1 (6 bases). The CDR3 spans 15 residues. The germline V and J ends were trimmed by 5 bases and 3 bases, with 16 bases remaining between them. Germline CDR1 and CDR2: SGHNT and YENEEA.

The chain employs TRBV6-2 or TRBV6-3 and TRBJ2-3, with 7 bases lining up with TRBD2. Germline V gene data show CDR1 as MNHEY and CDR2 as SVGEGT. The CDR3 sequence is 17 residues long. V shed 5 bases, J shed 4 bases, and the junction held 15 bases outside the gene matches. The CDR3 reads CASSTSRTSLVPDTQYF. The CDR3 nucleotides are TGTGCCAGCAGTACAAGTCGGACTAGTTTGGTGCCAGATACGCAGTATTTT.

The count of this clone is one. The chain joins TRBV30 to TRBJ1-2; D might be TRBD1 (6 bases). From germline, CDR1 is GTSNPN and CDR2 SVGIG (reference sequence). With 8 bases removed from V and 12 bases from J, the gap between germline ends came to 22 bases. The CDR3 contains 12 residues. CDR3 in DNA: TGTGCCGGGGGTAGGGGGATGGAGTGCCACACCTTC. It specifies CAGGRGMECHTF.

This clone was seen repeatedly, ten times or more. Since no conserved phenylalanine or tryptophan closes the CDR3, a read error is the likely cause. CDR3 sequence: CASQRDRGYSYNEQFL. CDR3 sequence (DNA): TGTGCCAGCCAACGGGACAGGGGGTACTCCTACAATGAGCAGTTCCTC. This sequence joins TRBV27 and TRBJ2-1; 11 bases are shared with TRBD1. Per germline, CDR1 MNHEY and CDR2 SMNVEV (reference sequence). The CDR3 extends over 16 amino acids. V lost 8 bases and J lost 0; bases outside the gene matches: 6.

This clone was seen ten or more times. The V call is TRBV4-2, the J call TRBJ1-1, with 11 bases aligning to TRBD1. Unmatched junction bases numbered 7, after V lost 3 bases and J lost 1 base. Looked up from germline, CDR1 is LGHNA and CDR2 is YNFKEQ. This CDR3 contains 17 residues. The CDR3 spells CASSQGMGQGENTEAFF. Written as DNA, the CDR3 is TGTGCCAGCAGCCAGGGAATGGGACAGGGGGAGAACACTGAAGCTTTCTTT.

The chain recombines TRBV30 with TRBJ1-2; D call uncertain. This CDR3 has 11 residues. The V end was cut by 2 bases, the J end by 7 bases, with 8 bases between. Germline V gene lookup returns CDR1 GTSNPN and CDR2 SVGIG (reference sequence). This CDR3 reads CAWSRTGGYTF. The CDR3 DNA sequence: TGTGCCTGGAGTCGGACTGGTGGCTACACCTTC. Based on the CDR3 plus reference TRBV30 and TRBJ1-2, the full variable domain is SQTIHQWPATLVQPVGSPLSLECTVEGTSNPNLYWYRQAAGRGLQLLFYSVGIGQISSEVPQNLSASRPQDRQFILSSKKLLLSDSGFYLCAWSRTGGYTFGSGTRLTVV.

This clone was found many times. The CDR3 is CASSGGGVPRTLFF. CDR3 coding DNA: TGTGCCAGCAGCGGGGGGGGGGTGCCCCGTACGCTGTTTTTT. The chain joins TRBV6-1 to TRBJ2-2, with 8 bases identical to TRBD2. The germline CDR1 and CDR2 sequences are MNHNS and SASEGT. This CDR3 comprises 14 residues. J was trimmed by 13 bases and V by 6 bases; bases with no gene match: 13.

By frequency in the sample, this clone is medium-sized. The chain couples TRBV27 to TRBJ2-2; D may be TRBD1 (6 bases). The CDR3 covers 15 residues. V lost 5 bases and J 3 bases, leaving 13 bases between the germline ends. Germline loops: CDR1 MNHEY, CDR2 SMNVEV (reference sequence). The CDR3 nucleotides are TGTGCCAGCAGTCCAACGACAGGCTACACCGGGGAGCTGTTTTTT. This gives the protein CASSPTTGYTGELFF.

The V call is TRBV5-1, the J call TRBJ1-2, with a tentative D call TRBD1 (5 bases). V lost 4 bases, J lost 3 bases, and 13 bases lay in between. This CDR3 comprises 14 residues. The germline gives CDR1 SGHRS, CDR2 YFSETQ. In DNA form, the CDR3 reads TGCGCCAGCAGCCCGGGGGAGGTGGACTATGGCTACACCTTC. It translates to CASSPGEVDYGYTF.

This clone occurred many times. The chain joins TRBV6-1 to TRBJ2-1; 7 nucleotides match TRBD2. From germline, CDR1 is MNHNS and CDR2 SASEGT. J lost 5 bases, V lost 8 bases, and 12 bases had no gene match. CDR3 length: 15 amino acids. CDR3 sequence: CASSKMGAGHNEQFF. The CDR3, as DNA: TGTGCCAGCTCTAAGATGGGAGCGGGGCACAATGAGCAGTTCTTC.

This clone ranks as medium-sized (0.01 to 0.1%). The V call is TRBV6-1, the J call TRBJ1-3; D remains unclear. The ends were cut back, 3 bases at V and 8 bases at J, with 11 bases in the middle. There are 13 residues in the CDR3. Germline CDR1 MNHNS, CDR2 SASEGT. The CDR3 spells CASSEGGVDTIYF. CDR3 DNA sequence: TGTGCCAGCAGTGAGGGCGGAGTAGACACCATATATTTT.